The 6 T cell receptor beta chains presented below share a single source sample, sequenced in a study of beta chain features in type 1 diabetes. The study reverse transcribed the entire isolated RNA, so it sequenced expressed TCRB transcripts. Here immunoSEQ multiplex PCR was the method, and the copy in TCRdb shows in-frame clones only, minus some. The sample includes about 900,000 clones, roughly 17% seen only once; the top ten take around 0.02%. Sequenced: naive CD4+ T cells from blood. Receptors originate from a woman under 30 in good health.

The V call is TRBV5-6, the J call TRBJ2-1; 12 positions match TRBD2. Trimming cost V 3 bases and J 6 bases; bases outside gene matches: 7. CDR1 is SGHDT and CDR2 is YYEEEE in the germline V gene. This CDR3 is built from 16 residues. In nucleotides, the CDR3 is TGTGCCAGCAGCTGGTCCCTAGCGGGAGGGCTCAATGAGCAGTTCTTC. It yields the protein CASSWSLAGGLNEQFF.

The sample holds a few counts of this clone. This rearrangement joins TRBV11-1 to TRBJ2-5; D unclear. From germline, CDR1 is SGHAT and CDR2 FQDESV (reference sequence). Trimming stripped 5 bases from V and 7 bases from J, with 11 bases between. The length of the CDR3 is 12 residues. CDR3 residues: CASSLQTRTQYF. The CDR3, as DNA: TGTGCCAGCAGCCTACAAACCCGGACCCAGTACTTC.

The V and J genes are TRBV28 and TRBJ1-2; D may be TRBD1 (5 bases). CDR3 length: 16 residues. From germline, CDR1 is MDHEN and CDR2 SYDVKM. Trimming removed 7 bases at V and 5 bases at J, with 23 bases between. CDR3 nucleotides: TGTGCCAGCATCCCCGGCGGACGGTTCTCAGGGTATGGCTACACCTTC. This sequence encodes CASIPGGRFSGYGYTF.

In its sample, this clone was seen a few times. J is TRBJ1-2 and V is TRBV18; D ambiguous. V was trimmed by 4 bases and J by 4 bases, leaving 16 bases between them. From germline, CDR1 is KGHSH and CDR2 LQKENI. The CDR3 is 15 residues long. The CDR3 reads CASSLDGDPSYGYTF. CDR3 DNA sequence: TGTGCCAGCTCACTCGACGGGGATCCTAGCTATGGCTACACCTTC.

This clone has a handful of counts. The chain couples TRBV6-1 to TRBJ2-1, with 7 bases aligning to TRBD1. This CDR3 is 17 amino acids long. CDR1 is MNHNS and CDR2 is SASEGT in the germline V gene. After removal of 2 bases from V and 14 bases from J, the junction contained 21 bases not matched to a gene. The CDR3 DNA follows: TGTGCCAGCAGTGAATTTCAAGGGGCAACCTCCGGGACAGAGAAGTTCTTC. Translation: CASSEFQGATSGTEKFF.

The V and J genes are TRBV13 and TRBJ1-1; D is unclear. CDR1 and CDR2 (germline): PRHDT, FYEKMQ (reference sequence). CDR3 length: 11 residues. Trimming took off 6 bases at V and 7 bases at J, with 9 bases between the two ends. The CDR3 nucleotides read TGTGCCAGCAGTTCACTGAATGAAGCTTTCTTT. Amino acid sequence: CASSSLNEAFF.